Listed here is a single T cell receptor (beta chain). A few counts support this clonotype. Its antigen target is currently unknown. Base qualities are not recorded, but no much larger clone differs from it by a single base. The sample's treatment or condition label, decoded: allogeneic hematopoietic cell transplantation with graft depleted of TCRalphabeta T cells and CD19 B cells. The transplant recipients were children given TCRalphabeta/CD19-depleted allogeneic hematopoietic cell grafts. The CDR3 starts with the cysteine, ends with the phenylalanine, and has 14 residues. The DNA shown is the 42-base CDR3, in frame from base 1. Taken from the germline V gene (reference sequence), the CDR1 and CDR2 loops are GTSNPN and SVGIG. Here V drops 4 bases and J drops 7 bases, and the junction holds 9 bases not matched to any gene. The sample is drawn from a study of T-cell reconstitution after alpha-beta-depleted transplantation in children (dated by TCRdb to the mid-2010s). Background on the whole study: T-cell immune reconstitution after TCRalphabeta/CD19-depleted allogeneic hematopoietic cell transplantation in children was quantitatively tracked in the study by means of TCR repertoire profiling.

Overall results and qualifications from the work: Apparently early alphabetaT-cell count recovery about two months after transplant reportedly relied on only several hundred rapidly expanded clones derived from non-depleted graft cells. In some patients, the high TCRbeta diversity seen at day 60 was put down to recipient T cells and intrathymic progenitors that had survived conditioning. Over subsequent months, a decline in hyperexpanded clone frequencies was noted, and after one year, T-cell counts and TCRbeta diversity were mostly ascribed to newly produced T cells.

Library construction relied on PCR. Sequencer: Illumina HiSeq 2500. TCR libraries were prepared with molecular barcoding, using unique molecular identifiers to normalize TCRbeta repertoire quantification. TCRdb reran the public reads through fastp at Q25 and MiXCR, keeping productive beta chains. Identical CDR3 proteins give one entry, which carries the most common genes and DNA. A total of about a million distinct CDR3 sequences appear in this sample, about 30% of them only once. The biggest ten clones account for around 30% of the sample. Sequencing was performed on PBMCs, mostly from graft donor cells, taken 360 days after TCRalphabeta/CD19-depleted stem cell transplant. The TCR was taken from a boy younger than two who had a stem cell transplant for SCID, so the T cells may come from the graft donor. The V and J segments used are TRBV30 and TRBJ2-1; 8 central nucleotides agree with TRBD1. The CDR3 region: CAWTTGVTINEQFF. Here is the DNA: TGTGCCTGGACGACAGGGGTCACCATTAATGAGCAGTTCTTC. The CDR3 plus the reference TRBV30 and TRBJ2-1 genes for the other parts give the full variable domain: SQTIHQWPATLVQPVGSPLSLECTVEGTSNPNLYWYRQAAGRGLQLLFYSVGIGQISSEVPQNLSASRPQDRQFILSSKKLLLSDSGFYLCAWTTGVTINEQFFGPGTRLTVL.